This entry lists 12 T cell receptor beta chains sequenced from one sample in a study of blood T cell repertoires in COVID-19. The protocol was immunoSEQ multiplex PCR, while the TCRdb copy is restricted to in-frame clones and leaves out a portion. The repertoire has 300,000 to 450,000 clones, about 90% of them found once; the top ten carry approximately 0.93%. The sequenced sample was PBMCs or T cells enriched from blood (not recorded which). The receptors here all came from a young woman who had been exposed to COVID-19.

V and J are TRBV6-5 and TRBJ2-7, with D tentatively TRBD1 (6 bases). V was cut by 5 bases and J by 0 bases, with 11 bases left in between. Per germline, CDR1 MNHEY and CDR2 SVGAGI. The length of the CDR3 is 14 residues. CDR3 nucleotides: TGTGCCAGCAGTAGACAGGAGTTCTCCTACGAGCAGTACTTC. Translated, it gives CASSRQEFSYEQYF.

The CDR3 sequence: CASSRTGDGLGYGYTF. The DNA of the CDR3 is TGCGCCAGCAGCCGGACAGGGGATGGGTTGGGCTATGGCTACACCTTC. J is TRBJ1-2 and V is TRBV5-1; 9 bases match TRBD1. Trimming at V came to 4 bases and at J to 4 bases, leaving 11 bases not matched to a gene. Germline V gives CDR1 SGHRS, CDR2 YFSETQ. The CDR3 length is 16 residues.

The rearrangement uses TRBV5-4 and TRBJ2-7; TRBD1 matches 7 bases. V gave up 0 bases and J gave up 6 bases; unmatched junction bases: 12. The CDR3 sequence is 16 residues long. From germline, CDR1 is SGHNT and CDR2 YYREEE (reference sequence). CDR3 nucleotide sequence: TGTGCCAGCAGCTTGGCCCCCACAGGACAGGTCGGCGAGCAGTACTTC. Amino acid sequence: CASSLAPTGQVGEQYF. The full variable domain, rest sourced from reference TRBV5-4 and TRBJ2-7, is ETGVTQSPTHLIKTRGQQVTLRCSSQSGHNTVSWYQQALGQGPQFIFQYYREEENGRGNFPPRFSGLQFPNYSSELNVNALELDDSALYLCASSLAPTGQVGEQYFGPGTRLTVT.

In nucleotides, the CDR3 is TGCAGCGTTGGGGGGGTAGCGGGAGAGAGCCTATACGAGCAGTACTTC. Its translation: CSVGGVAGESLYEQYF. J is TRBJ2-7 and V is TRBV29-1; TRBD2 matches at 9 bases. CDR1 SQVTM and CDR2 ANQGSEA come from the germline V gene. Unmatched junction bases numbered 14, after V lost 4 bases and J lost 4 bases. The CDR3 is 16 residues long.

The sample holds one count of this clone. The chain carries TRBV10-2 and TRBJ2-5; 10 bases are shared with TRBD2. Trimming took 8 bases from V and 1 from J; bases not matched to a gene: 1. Germline V gives CDR1 WSHSY, CDR2 SAAADI. The CDR3 loop spans 13 amino acids. This chain's CDR3 is CASRTSGQETQYF. The CDR3, as DNA: TGCGCCAGCCGGACTAGCGGCCAAGAGACCCAGTACTTC.

The chain recombines TRBV13 with TRBJ2-7, with 11 bases aligning to TRBD1. CDR3 length: 16 amino acids. J gave up 2 bases and V 2 bases, and 5 bases lay outside the gene matches. CDR1 PRHDT and CDR2 FYEKMQ come from the germline V gene (reference sequence). DNA of the CDR3: TGTGCCAGCAGCTTAAGGCGGGACAGGGGGGCCTACGAGCAGTACTTC. This translates into CASSLRRDRGAYEQYF.

For this clone: Other DNA sequences in this sample translate to the same CDR3. V usage is TRBV18 and J usage is TRBJ2-1; 9 bases are shared with TRBD1. The ends lost 3 bases at V and 10 bases at J; junction bases unmatched: 4. Germline CDR1 reads KGHSH; CDR2 reads LQKENI. CDR3 size: 13 residues. CDR3 bases: TGTGCCAGCTCACCCCGGGACAGGGACGAGCAGTTCTTC. The encoded protein is CASSPRDRDEQFF.

The rearrangement uses TRBV5-1 and TRBJ1-5, with 7 nucleotides matching TRBD1. The V gene's germline CDR1 is SGHRS and CDR2 YFSETQ. CDR3 length: 15 residues. V trimming: 4 bases; J trimming: 3 bases; junction bases outside the gene matches: 7. CDR3 sequence reads: CASSPGQEHNQPQHF. CDR3 DNA: TGCGCCAGCAGCCCCGGACAGGAGCACAATCAGCCCCAGCATTTT.

This clone came up once. The chain carries TRBV29-1 and TRBJ2-6, with D maybe TRBD2 (6 bases). This CDR3 has 15 amino acids. Germline-derived CDR1 and CDR2 are SQVTM and ANQGSEA. V lost 6 bases to trimming and J lost 0 bases, with 12 bases between them. As DNA, the CDR3 is TGCAGCGTCCTAACGGGGGTCTCTGGGGCCAACGTCCTGACTTTC. Protein sequence: CSVLTGVSGANVLTF.

The chain uses TRBV12-3 or TRBV12-4 and TRBJ1-2; perhaps TRBD1 as D (5 bases). The CDR3 sequence is 13 residues long. V was trimmed by 6 bases and J by 6 bases, leaving 14 bases between them. Here the CDR3 reads CASRPTGIDGYTF. CDR3 coding DNA: TGTGCCAGCAGACCAACAGGTATCGATGGCTACACCTTC.

The chain combines TRBV28 with TRBJ2-3; possible D gene TRBD1, 8 bases. Between the trimmed V and J ends, which lost 5 bases and 6 bases, there was a span of 21 bases. CDR3 length: 16 residues. Germline CDR1 reads MDHEN; CDR2 reads SYDVKM. DNA of the CDR3: TGTGCCAGCAGTGTACCACAGGGGGGGTTTTCGGATACGCAGTATTTT. Translation: CASSVPQGGFSDTQYF.

This CDR3 reads CSSQGVDTQYF. CDR3 nucleotides: TGCAGCAGCCAGGGGGTGGATACGCAGTATTTT. The chain links TRBV29-1 to TRBJ2-3, with 7 positions matching TRBD1. Germline loops: CDR1 SQVTM, CDR2 ANQGSEA. V was clipped by 8 bases and J by 6 bases; unmatched bases: 5. CDR3 length equals 11 residues.